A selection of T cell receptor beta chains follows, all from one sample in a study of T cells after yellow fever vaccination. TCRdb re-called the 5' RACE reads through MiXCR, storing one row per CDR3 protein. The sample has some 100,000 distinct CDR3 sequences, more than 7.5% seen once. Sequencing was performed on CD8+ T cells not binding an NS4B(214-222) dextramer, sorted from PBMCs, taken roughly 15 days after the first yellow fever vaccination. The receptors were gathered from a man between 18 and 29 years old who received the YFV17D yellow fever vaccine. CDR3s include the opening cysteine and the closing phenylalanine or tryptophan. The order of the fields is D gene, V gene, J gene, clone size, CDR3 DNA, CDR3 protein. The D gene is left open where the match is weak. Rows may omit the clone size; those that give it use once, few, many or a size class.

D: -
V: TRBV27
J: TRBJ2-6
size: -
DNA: TGTGCCAGCAGTTTTCTTAACAGGGCTGGGGCCAACGTCCTGACTTTC
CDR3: CASSFLNRAGANVLTF

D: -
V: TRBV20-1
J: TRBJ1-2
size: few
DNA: TGCAGTGCTAGCAGTATAGGGTATGGCTATGGCTACACCTTC
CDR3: CSASSIGYGYGYTF

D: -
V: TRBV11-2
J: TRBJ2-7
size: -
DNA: TGTGCCAGCAGCTTCGGGGGCCTGTCCTACGAGCAGTACTTC
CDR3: CASSFGGLSYEQYF

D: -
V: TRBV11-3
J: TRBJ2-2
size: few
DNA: TGTGCCAGCAGCCCCGGACAGGGGGAGCTGTTTTTT
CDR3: CASSPGQGELFF

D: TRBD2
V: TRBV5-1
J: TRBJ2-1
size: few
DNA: TGCGCCAGCAGCTTGAGTTTGGGACTAGCTTCCAATGAGCAGTTCTTC
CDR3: CASSLSLGLASNEQFF

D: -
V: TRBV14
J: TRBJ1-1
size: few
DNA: TGTGCCAGCAGCCACCTACAGGCCGAAGCTTTCTTT
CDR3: CASSHLQAEAFF

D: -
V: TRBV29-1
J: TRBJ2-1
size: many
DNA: TGCAGCGTAAGAGCCCTCGACTACAATGAGCAGTTCTTC
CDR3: CSVRALDYNEQFF

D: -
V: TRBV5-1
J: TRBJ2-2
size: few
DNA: TGCGCCAGCAGCCCCTCAGGGGGGGCGAACACCGGGGAGCTGTTTTTT
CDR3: CASSPSGGANTGELFF

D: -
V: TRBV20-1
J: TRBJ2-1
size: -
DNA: TGCAGTGCTTACTACCCCACCTACAATGAGCAGTTCTTC
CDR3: CSAYYPTYNEQFF

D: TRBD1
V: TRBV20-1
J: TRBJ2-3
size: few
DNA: TGCAGTGCCCTGACAGACAGGGAACGCACAGATACGCAGTATTTT
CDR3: CSALTDRERTDTQYF

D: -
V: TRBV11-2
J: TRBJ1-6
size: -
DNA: TGTGCCAGCAGCTTTCCCTCCCGCCCAGGGTGGAATTCACCCCTCCACTTT
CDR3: CASSFPSRPGWNSPLHF

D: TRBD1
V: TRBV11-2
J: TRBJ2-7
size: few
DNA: TGTGCCAGCAGCGGGACAGTCGCCTACGAGCAGTACTTC
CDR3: CASSGTVAYEQYF

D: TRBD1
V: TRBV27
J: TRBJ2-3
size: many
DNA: TGTGCCAGCAGTTTGCGGGACAGGGGACATACGCAGTATTTT
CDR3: CASSLRDRGHTQYF

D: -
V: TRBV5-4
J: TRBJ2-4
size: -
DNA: TGTGCCAGCAGCACACGTGAGGGGGGTAAAAACATTCAGTACTTC
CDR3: CASSTREGGKNIQYF

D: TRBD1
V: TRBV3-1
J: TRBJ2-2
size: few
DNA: TGTGCCAGCAGCCGCGCCGGGACAGGGTTAGTCACCGGGGAGCTGTTTTTT
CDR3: CASSRAGTGLVTGELFF

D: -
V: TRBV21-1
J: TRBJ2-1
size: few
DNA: TGTGCCAGCAGCAAAGGGTTGGGACTAGCGGGGGGCCCTCTAATCTTC
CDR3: CASSKGLGLAGGPLIF

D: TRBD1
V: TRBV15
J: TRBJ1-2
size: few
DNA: TGTGCCACCAGCCAGACAGGGGAAGTGAGCTATGGCTACACCTTC
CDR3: CATSQTGEVSYGYTF

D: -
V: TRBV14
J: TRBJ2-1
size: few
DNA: TGTGCCAGCAGCCAAGAACCGGGACGGGACAATGAGCAGTTCTTC
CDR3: CASSQEPGRDNEQFF